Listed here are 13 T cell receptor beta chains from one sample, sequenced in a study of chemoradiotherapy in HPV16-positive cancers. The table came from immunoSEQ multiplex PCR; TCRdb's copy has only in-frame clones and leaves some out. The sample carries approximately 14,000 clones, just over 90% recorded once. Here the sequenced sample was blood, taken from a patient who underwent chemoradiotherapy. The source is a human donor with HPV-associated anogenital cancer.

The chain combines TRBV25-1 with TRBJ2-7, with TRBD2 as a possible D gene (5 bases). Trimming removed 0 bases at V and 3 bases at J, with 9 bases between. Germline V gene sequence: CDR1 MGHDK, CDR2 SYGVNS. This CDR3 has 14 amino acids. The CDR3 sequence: CASSEYGLDYEQYF. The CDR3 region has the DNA TGTGCCAGCAGTGAATACGGACTCGACTACGAGCAGTACTTC.

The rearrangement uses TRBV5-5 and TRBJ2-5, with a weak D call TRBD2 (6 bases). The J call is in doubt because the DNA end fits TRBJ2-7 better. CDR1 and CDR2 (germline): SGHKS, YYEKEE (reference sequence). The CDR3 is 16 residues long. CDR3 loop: CASSQRGASNSYEQYF. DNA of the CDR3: TGTGCCAGCAGTCAGCGCGGGGCCTCCAACTCCTACGAGCAGTACTTC.

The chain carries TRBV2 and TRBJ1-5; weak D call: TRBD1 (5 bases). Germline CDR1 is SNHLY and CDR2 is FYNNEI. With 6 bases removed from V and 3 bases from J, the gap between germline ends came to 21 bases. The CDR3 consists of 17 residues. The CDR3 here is CASRRWGGEYINQPQHF. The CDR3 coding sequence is TGTGCCAGCAGGCGTTGGGGGGGGGAATATATCAATCAGCCCCAGCATTTT.

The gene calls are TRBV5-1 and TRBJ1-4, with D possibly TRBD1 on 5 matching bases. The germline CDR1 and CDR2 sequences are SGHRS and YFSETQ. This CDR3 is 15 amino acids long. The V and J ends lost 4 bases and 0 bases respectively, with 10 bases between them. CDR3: CASSPDRSTNEKLFF. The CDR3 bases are TGCGCCAGCAGCCCCGACAGATCAACTAATGAAAAACTGTTTTTT.

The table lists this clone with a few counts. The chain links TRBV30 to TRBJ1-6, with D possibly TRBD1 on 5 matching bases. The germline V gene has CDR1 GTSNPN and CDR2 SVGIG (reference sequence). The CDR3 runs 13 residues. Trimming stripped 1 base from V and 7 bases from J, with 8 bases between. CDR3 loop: CAWSGQNNSPLHF. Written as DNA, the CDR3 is TGTGCCTGGAGTGGACAGAACAATTCACCCCTCCACTTT.

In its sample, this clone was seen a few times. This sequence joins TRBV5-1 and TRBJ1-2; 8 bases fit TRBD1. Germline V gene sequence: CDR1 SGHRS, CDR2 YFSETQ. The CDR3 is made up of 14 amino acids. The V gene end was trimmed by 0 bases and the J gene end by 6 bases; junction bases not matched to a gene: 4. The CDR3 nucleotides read TGCGCCAGCAGCTTGGGAGCGACAGGGGATGGCTACACCTTC. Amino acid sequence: CASSLGATGDGYTF.

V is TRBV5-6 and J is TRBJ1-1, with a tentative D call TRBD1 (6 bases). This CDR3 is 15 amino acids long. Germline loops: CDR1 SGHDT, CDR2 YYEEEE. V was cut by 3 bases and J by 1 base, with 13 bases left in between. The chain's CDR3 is CASSYPKQGNTEAFF. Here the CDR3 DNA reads TGTGCCAGCAGCTACCCTAAACAGGGGAACACTGAAGCTTTCTTT.

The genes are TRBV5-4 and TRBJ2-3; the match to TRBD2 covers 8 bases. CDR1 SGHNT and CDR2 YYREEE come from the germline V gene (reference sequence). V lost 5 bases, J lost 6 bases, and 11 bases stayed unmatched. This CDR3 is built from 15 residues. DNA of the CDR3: TGTGCCAGCAGTGACGGCGGGGGGCTCACCGATACGCAGTATTTT. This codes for CASSDGGGLTDTQYF. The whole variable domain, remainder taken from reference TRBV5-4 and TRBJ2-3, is ETGVTQSPTHLIKTRGQQVTLRCSSQSGHNTVSWYQQALGQGPQFIFQYYREEENGRGNFPPRFSGLQFPNYSSELNVNALELDDSALYLCASSDGGGLTDTQYFGPGTRLTVL.

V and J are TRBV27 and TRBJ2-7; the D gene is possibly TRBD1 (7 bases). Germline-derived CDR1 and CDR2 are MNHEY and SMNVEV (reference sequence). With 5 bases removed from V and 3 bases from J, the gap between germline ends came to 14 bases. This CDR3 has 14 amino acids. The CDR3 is CASSPRGTVYEQYF. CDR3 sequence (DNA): TGTGCCAGCAGTCCCCGGGGGACAGTCTACGAGCAGTACTTC.

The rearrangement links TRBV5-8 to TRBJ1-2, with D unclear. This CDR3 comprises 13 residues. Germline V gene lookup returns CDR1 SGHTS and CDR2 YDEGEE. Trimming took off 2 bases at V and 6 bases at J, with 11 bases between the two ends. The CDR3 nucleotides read TGTGCCAGCAGCTTCCAACAGATCCATGGCTACACCTTC. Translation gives CASSFQQIHGYTF.

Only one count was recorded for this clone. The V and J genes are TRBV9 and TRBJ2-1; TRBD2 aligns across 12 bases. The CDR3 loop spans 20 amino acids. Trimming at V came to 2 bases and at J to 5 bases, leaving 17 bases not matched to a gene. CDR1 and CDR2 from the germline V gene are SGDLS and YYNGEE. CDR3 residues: CASSVNPFPRTSGEDNEQFF. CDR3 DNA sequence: TGTGCCAGCAGCGTTAACCCCTTCCCAAGGACTAGCGGGGAAGACAATGAGCAGTTCTTC.

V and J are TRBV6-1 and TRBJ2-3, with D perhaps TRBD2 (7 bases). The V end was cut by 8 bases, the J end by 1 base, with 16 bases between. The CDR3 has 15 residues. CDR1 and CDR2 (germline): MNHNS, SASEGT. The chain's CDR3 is CASSTLGGGTDTQYF. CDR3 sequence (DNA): TGTGCCAGCTCAACGCTAGGGGGGGGCACAGATACGCAGTATTTT.

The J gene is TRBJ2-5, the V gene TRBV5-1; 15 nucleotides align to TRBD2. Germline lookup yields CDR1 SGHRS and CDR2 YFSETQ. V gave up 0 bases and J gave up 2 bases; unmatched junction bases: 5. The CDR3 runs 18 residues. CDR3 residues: CASSLGGLAGGSQETQYF. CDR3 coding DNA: TGCGCCAGCAGCTTGGGGGGACTAGCGGGGGGCTCACAAGAGACCCAGTACTTC.